This entry lists 5 T cell receptor beta chains sequenced from one sample in a study of control samples from healthy donors and cancer patients. Sequencing was performed with immunoSEQ multiplex PCR; in TCRdb, only in-frame clones are kept and a portion is missing. The profile shows 78,000 or so clones, approximately 90% of them singletons. Material for sequencing was blood. The source of these receptors is a woman aged 50 to 65 in good health.

This chain links TRBV7-9 with TRBJ2-2; 11 positions match TRBD2. Germline V gene data show CDR1 as SEHNR and CDR2 as FQNEAQ (reference sequence). The CDR3 runs to 16 residues. After removal of 5 bases from V and 4 bases from J, the junction contained 6 bases not matched to a gene. The CDR3 sequence is CASSNIAGGPTGELFF. The CDR3 DNA reads TGTGCCAGCAGCAACATAGCGGGGGGGCCCACCGGGGAGCTGTTTTTT.

This CDR3 is CASSLEGDNSPLHF. As DNA, the CDR3 is TGCGCCAGCAGCTTGGAAGGGGATAATTCACCCCTCCACTTT. The gene calls are TRBV5-1 and TRBJ1-6, with a weak D call TRBD1 (5 bases). This CDR3 region has 14 residues. CDR1 is SGHRS, CDR2 YFSETQ, per germline. Trimming stripped 0 bases from V and 5 bases from J, with 6 bases between.

Here the CDR3 reads CASNNQGAGGELFF. DNA for the CDR3: TGTGCCAGCAACAATCAGGGGGCTGGCGGGGAGCTGTTTTTT. The chain carries TRBV6-6 and TRBJ2-2; 8 bases fit TRBD1. CDR3 size: 14 residues. CDR1 is MNHNY and CDR2 is SVGAGI in the germline V gene (reference sequence). The V segment lost 7 bases and the J segment 7 bases; nucleotides outside the gene matches: 8.

This chain joins TRBV5-1 and TRBJ1-6; unclear D gene. V lost 1 base and J 7 bases, leaving 18 bases between the germline ends. The CDR3 covers 17 residues. Looked up from germline, CDR1 is SGHRS and CDR2 is YFSETQ. The CDR3: CASSLRADQSGNSPLHF. The DNA for the CDR3 is TGCGCCAGCAGCTTGAGGGCCGACCAGAGCGGGAATTCACCCCTCCACTTT.

This clone has just one count. The chain combines TRBV3-1 (or the pseudogene TRBV3-2) with TRBJ2-1; no definite D call. The CDR3 runs to 15 residues. Germline V gene lookup returns CDR1 LGHDT and CDR2 YNNKEL (reference sequence). The V gene lost 3 bases and the J gene lost 6 bases, with 15 bases spanning the gap. The CDR3 nucleotides read TGTGCCAGCAGCCACCCATCCCAAGGGCCCAATGAGCAGTTCTTC. Translation gives CASSHPSQGPNEQFF.